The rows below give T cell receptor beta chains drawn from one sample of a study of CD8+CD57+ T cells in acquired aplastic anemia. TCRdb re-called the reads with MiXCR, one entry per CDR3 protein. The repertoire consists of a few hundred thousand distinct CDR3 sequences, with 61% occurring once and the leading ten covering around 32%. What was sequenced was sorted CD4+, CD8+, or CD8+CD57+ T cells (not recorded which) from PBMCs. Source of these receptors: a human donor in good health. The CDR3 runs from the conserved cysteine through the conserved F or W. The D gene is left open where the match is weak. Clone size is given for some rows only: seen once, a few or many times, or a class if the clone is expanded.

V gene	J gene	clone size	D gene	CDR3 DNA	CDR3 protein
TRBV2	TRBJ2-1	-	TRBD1	TGTGCCAGCAGGAGACAGGGGGCGAGGAACAATGAGCAGTTCTTC	CASRRQGARNNEQFF
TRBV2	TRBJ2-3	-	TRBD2	TGTGCCAGCAGTGAAGTAGCGGGAGGGCCCACAGATACGCAGTATTTT	CASSEVAGGPTDTQYF
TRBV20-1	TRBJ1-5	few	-	TGCAGTGCTAGAGATTGGCAATTCAATCAGCCCCAGCATTTT	CSARDWQFNQPQHF
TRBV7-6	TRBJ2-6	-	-	TGTGCCAGCAGCTTCAGCAACTCTGGGGCCAACGTCCTGACTTTC	CASSFSNSGANVLTF
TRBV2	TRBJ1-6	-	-	TGTGCCAGCGGGGGTGGGTTTGCAGATAATTCACCCCTCCACTTT	CASGGGFADNSPLHF
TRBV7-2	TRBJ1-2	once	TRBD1	TGTGCCAGCAGCTTAAGGAGGACAGGGGCGGGCGCTGGCTACACCTTC	CASSLRRTGAGAGYTF
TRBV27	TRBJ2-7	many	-	TGTGCCAGCAGTTTATCGATGAGGTACGAGCAGTACTTC	CASSLSMRYEQYF
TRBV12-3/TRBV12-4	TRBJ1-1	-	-	TGTGCCAGCAGTCGTGGGCTCCTTAACACTGAAGCTTTCTTT	CASSRGLLNTEAFF
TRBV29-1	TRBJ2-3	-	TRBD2	TGCAGCGTTGAGGTTGGCGGGGGGCTTACAGATACGCAGTATTTT	CSVEVGGGLTDTQYF
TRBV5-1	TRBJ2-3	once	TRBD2	TGCGCCAGCAGCTTGGAAGGGAGGGGAAGCACAGATACGCAGTATTTT	CASSLEGRGSTDTQYF
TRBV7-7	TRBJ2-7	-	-	TGTGCTAGCAGCTTAGGGTTAGCGCTTCACTACGAGCAGTACTTC	CASSLGLALHYEQYF
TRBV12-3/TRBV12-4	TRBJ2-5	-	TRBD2	TGTGCCAGCAGTCGGGACTACCAAGAGGCCCAGTACTTC	CASSRDYQEAQYF
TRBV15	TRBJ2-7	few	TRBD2	TGTGCCACCAGCAGCGCCTCCGGGACTACAGCCTACGAGCAGTACTTC	CATSSASGTTAYEQYF
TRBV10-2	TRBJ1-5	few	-	TGCGCCAGCAGTGAGGGAGGTCAGCCCCAGCATTTT	CASSEGGQPQHF
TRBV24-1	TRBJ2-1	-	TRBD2	TGTGCCACCAGTGACTGGACTAGCGGTAGTTACAATGAGCAGTTCTTC	CATSDWTSGSYNEQFF
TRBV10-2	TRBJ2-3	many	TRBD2	TGCGCCAGCAGTGAGCCCTCTAGCGGGGGGACAGATACGCAGTATTTT	CASSEPSSGGTDTQYF
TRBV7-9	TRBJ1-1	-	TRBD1	TGTGCCAGCAGCTTGGGACAGGGGGCCTACAATGAAGCTTTCTTT	CASSLGQGAYNEAFF
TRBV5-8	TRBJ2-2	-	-	TGTGCCAGCCAGAGGAGCTCCGGGGAGCTGTTTTTT	CASQRSSGELFF
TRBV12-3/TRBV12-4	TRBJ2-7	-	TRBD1	TGTGCCAGCATCAAAACTTGGGACAGGGCTATGGAGCAGTACTTC	CASIKTWDRAMEQYF
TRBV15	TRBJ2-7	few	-	TGTGCCACCAGCATTAATGTAGCAGCCCACGAGCAGTACTTC	CATSINVAAHEQYF
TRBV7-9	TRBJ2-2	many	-	TGTGCCAGCAGCCTAGGGGAGCTGTTTTTT	CASSLGELFF
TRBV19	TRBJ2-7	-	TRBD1	TGTGCCAGCAGCTTAGGACAGGGGGACTTTTACGAGCAGTACTTC	CASSLGQGDFYEQYF
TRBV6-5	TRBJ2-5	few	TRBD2	TGTGCCAGCAGCCACAGGCCGCTAGCGGGGGAGGGGTACCAAGAGACCCAGTACTTC	CASSHRPLAGEGYQETQYF
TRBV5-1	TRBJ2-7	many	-	TGCGCCAGCAGCTTGGAGGGGGGGCTGTACGAGCAGTACTTC	CASSLEGGLYEQYF
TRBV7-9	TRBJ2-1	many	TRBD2	TGTGCCAGCAGCCCCGCTAGCGGACACTCCTACAATGAGCAGTTCTTC	CASSPASGHSYNEQFF
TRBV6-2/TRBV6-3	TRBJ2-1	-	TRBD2	TGTGCCAGCACCCTAGCGGGGGGGCCCTACAATGAGCAGTTCTTC	CASTLAGGPYNEQFF
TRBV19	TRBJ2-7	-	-	TGTGCCAGTAGTATAAGTGGGAGTAACTACGTGCAGTACTTC	CASSISGSNYVQYF
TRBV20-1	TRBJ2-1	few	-	TGCAGTGCTAGTTACAATGAGCAGTTCTTC	CSASYNEQFF
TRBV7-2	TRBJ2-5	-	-	TGTGCCAGCAGCCGTAGCGCAGGGATGCAAGAGACCCAGTACTTC	CASSRSAGMQETQYF
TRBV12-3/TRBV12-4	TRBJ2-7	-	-	TGTGCCAGCACCACAGGGAGTGGCGAGCAGTACTTC	CASTTGSGEQYF
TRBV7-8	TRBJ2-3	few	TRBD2	TGTGCCAGCAGCTTGCTGACTAGCGGCATGGGAGATACGCAGTATTTT	CASSLLTSGMGDTQYF
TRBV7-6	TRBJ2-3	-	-	TGTGCCAGCAGCTCGCCCGGTCAAAGCACAGATACGCAGTATTTT	CASSSPGQSTDTQYF
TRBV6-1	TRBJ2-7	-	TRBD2	TGTGCCAGCAGCCCCGGGGGGGCCGCCTCCTACGAGCAGTACTTC	CASSPGGAASYEQYF
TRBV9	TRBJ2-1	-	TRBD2	TGTGCCAGCAGCGTGGAAACTAGCGGGGCGAACAAAGAGCAGTTCTTC	CASSVETSGANKEQFF
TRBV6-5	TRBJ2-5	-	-	TGTGCCAGCAGAGGGGCCGGGATTTCATTC	CASRGAGISF
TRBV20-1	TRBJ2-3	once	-	TGCAGTGTCTCATGGGGGGATACGCAGTATTTT	CSVSWGDTQYF
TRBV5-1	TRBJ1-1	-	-	TGCGCCAGCAGCTTGGAGCCAGGGAGGGGGAACACTGAAGCTTTCTTT	CASSLEPGRGNTEAFF
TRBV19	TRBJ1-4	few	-	TGTGCCAGTAGCCAGGGAGGTCTGGACGAAAAACTGTTTTTT	CASSQGGLDEKLFF
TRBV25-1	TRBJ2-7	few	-	TGTGCCAGCAGTGAATTCAACCTAGAGCAGTACTTC	CASSEFNLEQYF
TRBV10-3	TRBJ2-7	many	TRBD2	TGTGCCATCAGTGACCTTGGCGGGAGGGGTCTAGACGAGCAGTACTTC	CAISDLGGRGLDEQYF
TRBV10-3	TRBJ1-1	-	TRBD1	TGTGCCATCAGTGAGTCGACCCGGGACAGGGCCACTGAAGCTTTCTTT	CAISESTRDRATEAFF
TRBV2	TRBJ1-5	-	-	TGTGCCAGCACCTCAGGGGTTAGCAATCAGCCCCAGCATTTT	CASTSGVSNQPQHF
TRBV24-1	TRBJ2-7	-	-	TGTGCCACCAGTGACTGCGACAGGCCCCCTTACGAGCAGTACTTC	CATSDCDRPPYEQYF
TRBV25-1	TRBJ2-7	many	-	TGTGCCAGCAGCGCCTACGAGCAGTACTTC	CASSAYEQYF
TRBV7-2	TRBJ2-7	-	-	TGTGCCAGCAGCTTAAAAGACAGTTTCCAGCAGTACTTC	CASSLKDSFQQYF
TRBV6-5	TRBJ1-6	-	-	TGTGCCAGCACCTTCCGGGATCGAGATAATTCACCCCTCCACTTT	CASTFRDRDNSPLHF
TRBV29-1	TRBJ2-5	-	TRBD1	TGCAGCGTTTTACAGGGGGCGCTAGAAGAGACCCAGTACTTC	CSVLQGALEETQYF
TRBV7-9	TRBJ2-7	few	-	TGTGCCAGCAGCTTAGCCAGTTTCTACGAGCAGTACTTC	CASSLASFYEQYF
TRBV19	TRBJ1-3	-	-	TGTGCCAGTAGTATAGGCACAAAAAGGTCTGGAAACACCATATATTTT	CASSIGTKRSGNTIYF
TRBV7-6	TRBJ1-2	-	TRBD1	TGTGCCAGCAGCTCCGTCGGGACAGGGATATATGGCTACACCTTC	CASSSVGTGIYGYTF
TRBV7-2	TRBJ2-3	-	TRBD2	TGTGCCAGCAGCTTATCGCAGCGGGGGGGCAGGACAGATACGCAGTATTTT	CASSLSQRGGRTDTQYF
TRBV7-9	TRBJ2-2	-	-	TGTGCCAGCAGCCTTGGGACGGCCGGGGAGCTGTTTTTT	CASSLGTAGELFF